This T cell receptor (beta chain) was found in a study of shared clonotypes between healthy human individuals (dated by TCRdb to 2020 to 2021). Concerning the study at large: The cohort included a few men and a couple of women between 18 and 49 years of age. To estimate repertoire size and how much clonotype sharing occurs between individuals, the study deeply sequenced the blood TCR repertoires of about 5 healthy adults. Libraries were prepared and TCR repertoires were sequenced by different laboratories using diverse techniques, in order to increase sequencing depth and limit assay-specific biases. Per donor, leukapheresis produced somewhere between about 0.85 and 10 billion PBMCs. What the study reported, not specific to this receptor: Because the study included only a small number of donors, the genetic and exposure-history diversity represented was limited. Sampling was restricted to blood, and TCR repertoires in tissues likely differ from the TCR repertoires found in blood. Based on pairwise subsampling, the degree of clonotype sharing among donors was expected to be affected by sequencing depth.

This clone has more than one count but fewer than ten. No cognate antigen has been identified for it. No quality values exist for individual bases; no much larger clone is one base distant. Using the deep immunoSEQ assay, TCR CDR3 regions were amplified from genomic DNA by multiplex PCR. For each cell subset, the extracted genomic DNA was distributed evenly across all wells of several immunoSEQ 96-well plates, and each plate served as one replicate. For unsorted PBMC, each replicate PCR was loaded with 300 ng genomic DNA, equivalent to tens of thousands of T cell genomes. Unsorted PBMC genomic DNA was sequenced across ten immunoSEQ deep assay plates. Purified libraries were measured with a Qubit 3.0 fluorometer, size-checked on a Bioanalyzer 2100, and measured again with the KAPA Library Quantification kit. Every immunoSEQ 96-well plate was sequenced on a dedicated single-read 150-cycle Illumina NextSeq 550 flow cell. Per the original workflow: The immunoSEQ output contained only junctional sequences without quality scores, so filtering could not match that applied to full-length reads. Sequences were annotated with PyIR, a Python wrapper for IgBLAST v1.9, and V/J genes and CDR3 were assigned using IMGT germline references. Reads were removed for weak V/J assignments (E-value above 1e-6), missing CDR3, stop codons, out-of-frame junctions, or ambiguous translated residues. V3J clonotypes were defined by identical inferred V gene, J gene, and CDR3 amino acid sequence. The percentage overlap between two repertoires was calculated by dividing the number of shared unique clonotypes by the size of the smaller repertoire. Three approaches were used to assess repertoire richness: RTK rarefaction, the Chao1 estimator, and Recon v2.1 estimates of unobserved clonotypes. The table was pulled from immuneACCESS by TCRdb, which kept in-frame rearrangements only. Such tables lose some clones; where checked, under half of the loss comes from unresolved V genes, and the rest has no known cause. D and trimming come from the DNA, and the V and J calls and clone size come from that table. Counted in this sample were more than 400,000 clones; 78% of them appeared once. The ten top clones hold around 13% of the sample.

The donors were healthy, HIV-negative adults who had no recently reported acute infections or vaccinations. Every donor was a Caucasian adult living in Nashville, Tennessee, USA. For unsorted samples, tens of millions of PBMCs were counted, and genomic DNA was extracted using the QIAamp DNA Blood Mini kit. After blood collection by leukapheresis, PBMCs were isolated using Ficoll-Histopaque density gradient centrifugation and then cryopreserved in the vapor phase of liquid nitrogen. Based on the germline V gene, the CDR1 and CDR2 sequences are KGHSH and LQKENI. CDR3 length: 14 amino acids, cysteine to phenylalanine. Only CDR3 DNA is held: 42 bases, read in frame from base 1. V loses 3 bases, J loses 7 bases, and the germline ends lie 12 bases apart.

This receptor was obtained from a middle-aged woman in good health. Some clones in this sample may be carry-over from other donors' samples. The chain uses TRBV18 and TRBJ1-4, with the D gene uncertain. The material sequenced was PBMCs. The CDR3 loop reads CASSPLGRGEKLFF. The sequence in DNA is TGTGCCAGCTCACCTTTGGGTCGAGGTGAAAAACTGTTTTTT. Outside the CDR3, residues come from the reference TRBV18 and TRBJ1-4 proteins, so the full variable domain is: NAGVMQNPRHLVRRRGQEARLRCSPMKGHSHVYWYRQLPEEGLKFMVYLQKENIIDESGMPKERFSAEFPKEGPSILRIQQVVRGDSAAYFCASSPLGRGEKLFFGSGTQLSVL.